This T cell receptor beta chain was obtained from a study of blood T cell repertoires in COVID-19. Turning to the study itself: Researchers got acute and convalescent COVID-19 samples from the United States, Italy and Spain. PBMCs, B-cell-depleted T cells, or T cells provided the cDNA or gDNA that made up the material.

Original processing notes: It was from reference gene primer amplification that nucleated cell counts were estimated. Clones were read by immunoSEQ multiplex PCR, and TCRdb kept only the in-frame ones, dropping some. V and J calls and clone size are given by that table; D and trimming were obtained from the DNA. In the table there are 300,000 to 350,000 clones, around nine tenths of which are singletons. Specimen: peripheral blood. The receptor comes from a woman under 30 who had recovered from COVID-19.

The chain's CDR3 is CASSLLAQETQYF. The CDR3 DNA sequence: TGTGCCAGCAGCCTGCTAGCGCAAGAGACCCAGTACTTC. The genes are TRBV3-1 (or the pseudogene TRBV3-2) and TRBJ2-5, with D possibly TRBD2 on 6 matching bases. The CDR3 covers 13 residues. Germline assignment: CDR1 LGHDT and CDR2 YNNKEL (reference sequence). V lost 4 bases and J lost 2, with 8 bases in between.